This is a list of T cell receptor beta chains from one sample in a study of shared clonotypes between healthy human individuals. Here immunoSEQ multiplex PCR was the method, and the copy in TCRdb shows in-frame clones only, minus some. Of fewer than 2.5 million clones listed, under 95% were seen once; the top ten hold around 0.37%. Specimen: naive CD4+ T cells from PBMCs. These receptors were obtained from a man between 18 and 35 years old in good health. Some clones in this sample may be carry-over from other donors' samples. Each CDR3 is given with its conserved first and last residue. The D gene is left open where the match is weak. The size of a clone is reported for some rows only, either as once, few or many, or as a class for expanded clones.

TGTGCCAGCAGCGCCCGGGACACCTATGGCTACACCTTC | CASSARDTYGYTF | TRBJ1-2 | . | TRBV27 | .
TGTGCCAGCAGCCCCTCCCGGTTAGAGACCCAGTACTTC | CASSPSRLETQYF | TRBJ2-5 | . | TRBV7-2 | .
TGTGCCAGCAGCTTAACTAGCGGTAGCACAGATACGCAGTATTTT | CASSLTSGSTDTQYF | TRBJ2-3 | . | TRBV7-3 | .
TGTGCCAGCAGCCCCCAGACGCGGGGGGCCCACAATGAGCAGTTCTTC | CASSPQTRGAHNEQFF | TRBJ2-1 | . | TRBV9 | TRBD2
TGTGCCAGCAGCCAAGGACTGGGAAGAGCTTTCTTT | CASSQGLGRAFF | TRBJ1-1 | . | TRBV14 | .
TGTGCCAGCAGCCAAGCTTTTAGGCTAGCGGGACGCCTTGGAGATACGCAGTATTTT | CASSQAFRLAGRLGDTQYF | TRBJ2-3 | once | TRBV4-2 | TRBD2
TGTGCCAGCAGCGTGAGGGTGGATACGCAGTATTTT | CASSVRVDTQYF | TRBJ2-3 | . | TRBV5-5 | .
TGCAGCGTTGCTAGACAGGGAGGGGAGACCCAGTACTTC | CSVARQGGETQYF | TRBJ2-5 | . | TRBV29-1 | .
TGCGCCAGCAGCTTGGAGGGTCAGCCCCAGCATTTT | CASSLEGQPQHF | TRBJ1-5 | few | TRBV5-1 | .
TGCGCCAGCAGTCCCCGGGGGGTTCCCCATGGCTACACCTTC | CASSPRGVPHGYTF | TRBJ1-2 | . | TRBV23-1 | .
TGCGCCACCACCGACGGAGGACTCACAGATACGCAGTATTTT | CATTDGGLTDTQYF | TRBJ2-3 | . | TRBV5-1 | .
TGTGCCAGCGCCGACCCGCTAGCGGGAGTGGGGGTCCAAGAGACCCAGTACTTC | CASADPLAGVGVQETQYF | TRBJ2-5 | . | TRBV11-2 | TRBD2
TGTGCCAGTAAGTCAGGCATCAGGGGACCGAACACTGAAGCTTTCTTT | CASKSGIRGPNTEAFF | TRBJ1-1 | . | TRBV19 | .
TGTGCCAGCAGCCCGAGACAGGGTAATTTGGACACCGGGGAGCTGTTTTTT | CASSPRQGNLDTGELFF | TRBJ2-2 | once | TRBV7-8 | TRBD1
TGTGCCAGCAGCGTAGGTTCTAGCGGGAGTACCGATACGCAGTATTTT | CASSVGSSGSTDTQYF | TRBJ2-3 | . | TRBV9 | TRBD2
TGTGCCAGCTCGGGGGGTGGGACAGATACGCAGTATTTT | CASSGGGTDTQYF | TRBJ2-3 | . | TRBV7-9 | TRBD2
TGTGCCAGCAGAGAAACAGGGTCGTGGGAGCAGTACTTC | CASRETGSWEQYF | TRBJ2-7 | . | TRBV6-5 | .
TGTGCCAGCGCGCCAGGAGACTTTCAAGAGACCCAGTACTTC | CASAPGDFQETQYF | TRBJ2-5 | once | TRBV6-6 | .
TGTGCCAGCAGCCAGGGAGGAGGGCCCGGGGAGCAGTTCTTC | CASSQGGGPGEQFF | TRBJ2-1 | . | TRBV4-2 | .
TGTGCCAGCAAAACACCGGGACAGGGGACCTACGAGCAGTACTTC | CASKTPGQGTYEQYF | TRBJ2-7 | . | TRBV27 | TRBD1
TGTGCCAGCAGCTTAGCGAGCTTGACAAGGGAGACCCAGTACTTC | CASSLASLTRETQYF | TRBJ2-5 | . | TRBV7-6 | .
TGTGCCAGCTCTACCCCGGACCCGAGGGATGAAAAACTGTTTTTT | CASSTPDPRDEKLFF | TRBJ1-4 | . | TRBV28 | .
TGTGCCAGCAGCCCTTCACTAGCAGAATCCTACGAGCAGTACTTC | CASSPSLAESYEQYF | TRBJ2-7 | . | TRBV5-4 | .